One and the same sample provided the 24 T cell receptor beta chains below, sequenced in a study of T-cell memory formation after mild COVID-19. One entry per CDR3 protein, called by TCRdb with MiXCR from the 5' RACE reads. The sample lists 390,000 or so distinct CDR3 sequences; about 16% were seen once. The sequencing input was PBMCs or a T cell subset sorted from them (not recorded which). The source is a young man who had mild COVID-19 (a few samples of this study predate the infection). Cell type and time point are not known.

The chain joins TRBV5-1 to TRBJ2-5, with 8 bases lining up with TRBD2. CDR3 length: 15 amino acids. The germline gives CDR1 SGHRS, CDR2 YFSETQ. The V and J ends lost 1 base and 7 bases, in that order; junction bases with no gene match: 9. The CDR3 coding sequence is TGCGCCAGCAGCTTGCAGGTCGGGGGGGCCGGGACCCAGTACTTC. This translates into CASSLQVGGAGTQYF.

The CDR3 nucleotides read TGCGCCAGCAGCTGGTTCCAGGGTAACACAGATACGCAGTATTTT. Protein sequence: CASSWFQGNTDTQYF. The rearrangement uses TRBV5-1 and TRBJ2-3; D might be TRBD1 (5 bases). The CDR3 runs to 15 residues. With 3 bases removed from V and 2 bases from J, the gap between germline ends came to 13 bases. Germline loops: CDR1 SGHRS, CDR2 YFSETQ.

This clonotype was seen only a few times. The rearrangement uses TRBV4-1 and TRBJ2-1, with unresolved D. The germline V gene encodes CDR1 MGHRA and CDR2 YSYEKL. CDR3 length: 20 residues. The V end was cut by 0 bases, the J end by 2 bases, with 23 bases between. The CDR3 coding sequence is TGCGCCAGCAGCCAAGACTCTCGAGGACGCACTGAGACGCCCTACAATGAGCAGTTCTTC. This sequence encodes CASSQDSRGRTETPYNEQFF.

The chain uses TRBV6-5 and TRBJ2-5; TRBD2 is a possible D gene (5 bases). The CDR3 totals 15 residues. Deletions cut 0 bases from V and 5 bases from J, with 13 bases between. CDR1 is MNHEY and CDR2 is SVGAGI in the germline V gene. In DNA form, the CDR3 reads TGTGCCAGCAGTTACTCGTTCCGGAGAGGGGAGACCCAGTACTTC. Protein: CASSYSFRRGETQYF.

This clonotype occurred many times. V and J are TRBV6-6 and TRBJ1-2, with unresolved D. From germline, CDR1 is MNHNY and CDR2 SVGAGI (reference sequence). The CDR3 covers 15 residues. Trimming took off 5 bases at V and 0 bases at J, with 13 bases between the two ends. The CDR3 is CASSDRVRTNYGYTF. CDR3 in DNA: TGTGCCAGCAGTGATAGGGTTCGGACTAACTATGGCTACACCTTC.

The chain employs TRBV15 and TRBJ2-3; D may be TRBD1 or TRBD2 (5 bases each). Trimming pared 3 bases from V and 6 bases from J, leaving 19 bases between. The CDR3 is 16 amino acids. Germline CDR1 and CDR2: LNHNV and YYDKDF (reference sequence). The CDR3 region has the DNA TGTGCCACCAGCAGCCCCCTGAGGGGAAAGAAGGATACGCAGTATTTT. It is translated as CATSSPLRGKKDTQYF.

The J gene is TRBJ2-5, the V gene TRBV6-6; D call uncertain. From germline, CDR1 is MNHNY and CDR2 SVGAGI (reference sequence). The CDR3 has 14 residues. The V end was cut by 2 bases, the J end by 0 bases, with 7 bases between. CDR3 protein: CASSYELYQETQYF. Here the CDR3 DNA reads TGTGCCAGCAGTTACGAGCTGTACCAAGAGACCCAGTACTTC.

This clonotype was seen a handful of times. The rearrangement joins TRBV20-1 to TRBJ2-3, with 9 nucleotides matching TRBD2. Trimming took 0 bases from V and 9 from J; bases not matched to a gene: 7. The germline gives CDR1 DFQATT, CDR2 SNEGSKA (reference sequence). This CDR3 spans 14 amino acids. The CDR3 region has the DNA TGCAGTGCTAGAGATCCCCCTAGCGGGGAGACGCAGTATTTT. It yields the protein CSARDPPSGETQYF.

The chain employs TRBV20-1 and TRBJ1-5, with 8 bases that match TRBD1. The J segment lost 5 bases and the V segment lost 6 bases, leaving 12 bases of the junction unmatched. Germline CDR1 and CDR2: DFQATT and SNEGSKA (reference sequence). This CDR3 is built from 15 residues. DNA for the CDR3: TGCAGTGCAAACGACTACTCAGGGGGCGATCAGCCCCAGCATTTT. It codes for CSANDYSGGDQPQHF.

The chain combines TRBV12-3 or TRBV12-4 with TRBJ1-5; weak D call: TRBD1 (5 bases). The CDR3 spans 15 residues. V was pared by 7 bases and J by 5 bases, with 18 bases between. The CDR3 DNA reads TGTGCCAGCACCCCGAGCGGGGGGATTTATCAGCCCCAGCATTTT. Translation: CASTPSGGIYQPQHF.

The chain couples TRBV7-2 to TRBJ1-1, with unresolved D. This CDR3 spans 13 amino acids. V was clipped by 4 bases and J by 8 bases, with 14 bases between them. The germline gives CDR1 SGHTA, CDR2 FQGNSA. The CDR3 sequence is CASSYRARSEAFF. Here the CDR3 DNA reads TGTGCCAGCAGCTATCGTGCCAGGTCAGAAGCTTTCTTT.

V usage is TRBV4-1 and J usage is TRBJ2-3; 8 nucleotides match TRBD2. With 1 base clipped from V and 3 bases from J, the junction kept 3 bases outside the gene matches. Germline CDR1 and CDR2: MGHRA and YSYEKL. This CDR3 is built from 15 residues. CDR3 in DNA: TGCGCCAGCAGCCAAGTTGCGGGGGGAACAGATACGCAGTATTTT. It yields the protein CASSQVAGGTDTQYF.

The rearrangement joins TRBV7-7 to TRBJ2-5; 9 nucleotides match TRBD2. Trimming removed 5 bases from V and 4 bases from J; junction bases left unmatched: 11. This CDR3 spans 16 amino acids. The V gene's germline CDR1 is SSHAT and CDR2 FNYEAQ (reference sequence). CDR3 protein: CASSRALAGRGETQYF. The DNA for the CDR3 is TGTGCCAGCAGCCGGGCCCTAGCGGGGAGGGGAGAGACCCAGTACTTC.

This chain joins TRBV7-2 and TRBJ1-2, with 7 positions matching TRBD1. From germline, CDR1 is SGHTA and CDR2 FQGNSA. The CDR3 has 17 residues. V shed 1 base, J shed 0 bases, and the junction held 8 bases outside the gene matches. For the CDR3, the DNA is TGTGCCAGCAGCTTAGGAAACAGGGGAGAGACTAACTATGGCTACACCTTC. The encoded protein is CASSLGNRGETNYGYTF.

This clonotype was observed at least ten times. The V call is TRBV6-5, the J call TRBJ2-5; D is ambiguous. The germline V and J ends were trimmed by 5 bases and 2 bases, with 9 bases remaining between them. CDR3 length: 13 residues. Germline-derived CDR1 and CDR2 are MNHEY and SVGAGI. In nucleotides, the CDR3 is TGTGCCAGCAGTCTCGAGTTTCAAGAGACCCAGTACTTC. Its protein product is CASSLEFQETQYF.

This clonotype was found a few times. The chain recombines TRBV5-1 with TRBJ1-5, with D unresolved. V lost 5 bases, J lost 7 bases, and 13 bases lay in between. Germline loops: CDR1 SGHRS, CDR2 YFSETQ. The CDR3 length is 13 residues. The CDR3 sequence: CASRWAPGQPQHF. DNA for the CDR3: TGCGCCAGCAGGTGGGCCCCGGGACAGCCCCAGCATTTT.

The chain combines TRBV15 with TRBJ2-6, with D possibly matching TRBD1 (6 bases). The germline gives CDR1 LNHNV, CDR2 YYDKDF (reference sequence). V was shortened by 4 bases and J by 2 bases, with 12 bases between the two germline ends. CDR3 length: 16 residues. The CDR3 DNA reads TGTGCCACCAGCAAGGACAGAATCGCTGGGGCCAACGTCCTGACTTTC. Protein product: CATSKDRIAGANVLTF.

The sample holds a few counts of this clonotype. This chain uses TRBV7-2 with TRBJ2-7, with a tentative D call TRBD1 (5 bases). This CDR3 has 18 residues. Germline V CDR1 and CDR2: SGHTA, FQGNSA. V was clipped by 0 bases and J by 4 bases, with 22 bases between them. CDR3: CASSLALSGPTAPYEQYF. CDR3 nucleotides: TGTGCCAGCAGCTTAGCTTTGTCAGGGCCCACAGCCCCATACGAGCAGTACTTC.

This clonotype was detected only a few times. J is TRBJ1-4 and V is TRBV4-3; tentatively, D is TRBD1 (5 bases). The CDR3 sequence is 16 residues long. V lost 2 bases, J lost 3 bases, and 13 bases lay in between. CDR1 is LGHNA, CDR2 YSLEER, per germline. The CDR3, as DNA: TGCGCCAGCAGCCAATCTGCTCAGGGAGCTAATGAAAAACTGTTTTTT. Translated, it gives CASSQSAQGANEKLFF.

The CDR3 sequence is CASSQDDRKTQYF. The CDR3 bases are TGCGCCAGCAGCCAAGATGATCGCAAGACCCAGTACTTC. This rearrangement joins TRBV4-3 to TRBJ2-5; no clear D. The CDR3 runs to 13 residues. Germline V gene lookup returns CDR1 LGHNA and CDR2 YSLEER. With 0 bases removed from V and 6 bases from J, the gap between germline ends came to 8 bases.

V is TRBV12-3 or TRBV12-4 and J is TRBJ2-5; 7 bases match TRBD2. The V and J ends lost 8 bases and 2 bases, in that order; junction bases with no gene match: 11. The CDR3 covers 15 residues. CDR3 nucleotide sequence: TGTGCCAGCGAGCTATGGGGGGGTGGGCAAGAGACCCAGTACTTC. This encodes CASELWGGGQETQYF.

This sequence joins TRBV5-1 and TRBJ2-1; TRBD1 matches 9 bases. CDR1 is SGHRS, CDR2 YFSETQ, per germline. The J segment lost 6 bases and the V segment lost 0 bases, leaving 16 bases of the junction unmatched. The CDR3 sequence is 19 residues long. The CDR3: CASSLVGTGHLSARNEQFF. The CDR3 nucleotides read TGCGCCAGCAGCTTGGTAGGGACAGGGCACCTGAGCGCACGCAATGAGCAGTTCTTC.

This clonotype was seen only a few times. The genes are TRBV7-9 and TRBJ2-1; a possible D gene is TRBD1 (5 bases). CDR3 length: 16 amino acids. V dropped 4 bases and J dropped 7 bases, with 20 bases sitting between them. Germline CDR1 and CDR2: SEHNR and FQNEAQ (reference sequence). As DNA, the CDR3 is TGTGCCAGCAGCTCGGCCCTGGGCAGGCGGACAAATGAGCAGTTCTTC. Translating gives CASSSALGRRTNEQFF.

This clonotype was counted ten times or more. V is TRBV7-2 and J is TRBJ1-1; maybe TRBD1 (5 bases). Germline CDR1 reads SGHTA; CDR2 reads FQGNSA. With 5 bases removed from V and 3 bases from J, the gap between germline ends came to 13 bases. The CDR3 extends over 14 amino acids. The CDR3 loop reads CASSPSGWDTEAFF. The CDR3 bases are TGTGCCAGCAGCCCGTCAGGGTGGGACACTGAAGCTTTCTTT.